What follows are 25 T cell receptor beta chains derived from one specimen sequenced in a study of blood T cell repertoires in COVID-19. Libraries were prepared by immunoSEQ multiplex PCR; TCRdb keeps only in-frame clonotypes and omits some of them. The repertoire includes fewer than 85,000 clones, under 80% of them detected once, and 15% to 20% sits in the top ten. The specimen was peripheral blood. These receptors came from a woman aged 80 or over with active or convalescent COVID-19.

The chain links TRBV5-5 to TRBJ2-7; a possible D gene is TRBD1 (5 bases). Trimming took off 0 bases at V and 5 bases at J, with 15 bases between the two ends. Germline V gene data show CDR1 as SGHKS and CDR2 as YYEKEE (reference sequence). The CDR3 extends over 15 amino acids. The CDR3 sequence is CASSLAPGLDDEQYF. DNA for the CDR3: TGTGCCAGCAGCTTGGCCCCAGGGTTAGATGACGAGCAGTACTTC. The entire variable domain, with the rest obtained from reference TRBV5-5 and TRBJ2-7, is as follows: DAGVTQSPTHLIKTRGQQVTLRCSPISGHKSVSWYQQVLGQGPQFIFQYYEKEERGRGNFPDRFSARQFPNYSSELNVNALLLGDSALYLCASSLAPGLDDEQYFGPGTRLTVT.

This chain links TRBV6-5 with TRBJ2-7; 7 bases are a match to TRBD1. The trim removed 6 bases at V and 5 bases at J, leaving 4 bases unmatched. Looked up from germline, CDR1 is MNHEY and CDR2 is SVGAGI. The CDR3 sequence is 12 residues long. This chain's CDR3 is CASSRQGNEQYF. DNA for the CDR3: TGTGCCAGCAGCCGACAGGGCAACGAGCAGTACTTC.

V and J are TRBV7-2 and TRBJ1-1, with D possibly being TRBD1 (5 bases). This CDR3 has 15 residues. The V gene's germline CDR1 is SGHTA and CDR2 FQGNSA. Trimming left V 4 bases short and J 0 bases short, with 12 bases between. The CDR3 sequence is CASSSGLHMNTEAFF. DNA for the CDR3: TGTGCCAGCAGCTCAGGGCTCCATATGAACACTGAAGCTTTCTTT.

This chain's CDR3 is CASTRLENSPLHF. As DNA, the CDR3 is TGTGCCAGCACCCGTCTAGAAAATTCACCCCTCCACTTT. The chain carries TRBV6-5 and TRBJ1-6; D is unresolved. The CDR3 has 13 residues. Germline V lookup: CDR1 MNHEY, CDR2 SVGAGI. The ends were cut back, 7 bases at V and 7 bases at J, with 11 bases in the middle.

J is TRBJ1-4 and V is TRBV6-5, with 7 bases lining up with TRBD1. The germline V gene encodes CDR1 MNHEY and CDR2 SVGAGI. V was clipped by 6 bases and J by 4 bases; unmatched bases: 5. This CDR3 is built from 14 residues. CDR3 bases: TGTGCCAGCAGCAGACAGGGAGGTAATGAAAAACTGTTTTTT. Translation: CASSRQGGNEKLFF.

This clone was recorded many times. The V and J genes are TRBV7-9 and TRBJ2-1, with a possible D match to TRBD2 (6 bases). The CDR3 is made up of 18 amino acids. Trimming shortened V by 1 base and J by 0 bases, and 16 bases separated the two germline ends. Germline V CDR1 and CDR2: SEHNR, FQNEAQ (reference sequence). As DNA, the CDR3 is TGTGCCAGCAGCTTAGGCCCCTTGGGAGGAAGCTCCTACAATGAGCAGTTCTTC. Residues: CASSLGPLGGSSYNEQFF.

The genes are TRBV5-1 and TRBJ2-7; 8 positions match TRBD2. The CDR3 consists of 14 residues. V was clipped by 2 bases and J by 3 bases; unmatched bases: 4. Germline V gene lookup returns CDR1 SGHRS and CDR2 YFSETQ. The CDR3 sequence is CASSLRGGNYEQYF. DNA for the CDR3: TGCGCCAGCAGCTTACGGGGGGGCAACTACGAGCAGTACTTC.

This clone was counted once. The CDR3 sequence is CAISELAGRGPLHF. The CDR3 nucleotides read TGTGCCATCAGTGAGTTAGCCGGGCGGGGGCCCCTCCACTTT. This sequence joins TRBV10-3 and TRBJ1-6; TRBD1 is a possible D gene (5 bases). The germline V and J ends were trimmed by 1 base and 13 bases, with 14 bases remaining between them. Germline V gene data show CDR1 as ENHRY and CDR2 as SYGVKD. The CDR3 is made up of 14 amino acids.

The J gene is TRBJ2-1, the V gene TRBV12-5, with 7 bases lining up with TRBD1. CDR3 length: 14 amino acids. Trimming took 1 base from V and 4 from J; bases not matched to a gene: 1. Per the germline V gene, CDR1 is LGHNT and CDR2 is FRNRAP. DNA of the CDR3: TGTGCTAGTGGTTTGGAGGGACAGTACAATGAGCAGTTCTTC. This translates into CASGLEGQYNEQFF. Full variable domain (outside the CDR3, taken from reference TRBV12-5 and TRBJ2-1): DARVTQTPRHKVTEMGQEVTMRCQPILGHNTVFWYRQTMMQGLELLAYFRNRAPLDDSGMPKDRFSAEMPDATLATLKIQPSEPRDSAVYFCASGLEGQYNEQFFGPGTRLTVL.

The V and J genes are TRBV5-1 and TRBJ2-3, with 10 bases lining up with TRBD2. CDR3 length: 15 residues. The V and J ends lost 4 bases and 3 bases, in that order; junction bases with no gene match: 5. From germline, CDR1 is SGHRS and CDR2 YFSETQ. The CDR3 reads CASSPILAGTDTQYF. The CDR3 coding sequence is TGCGCCAGCAGCCCAATACTAGCGGGAACAGATACGCAGTATTTT.

V is TRBV5-1 and J is TRBJ2-5, with D possibly matching TRBD2 (5 bases). The CDR3 extends over 17 amino acids. Trimming shortened V by 4 bases and J by 3 bases, and 22 bases separated the two germline ends. Germline V gives CDR1 SGHRS, CDR2 YFSETQ. The CDR3 nucleotides are TGCGCCAGCAGCACGCAAGGTCGGGGTGGGCGGGAAGAGACCCAGTACTTC. Translated: CASSTQGRGGREETQYF.

A single count supports this clone. The rearrangement links TRBV3-1 (or the pseudogene TRBV3-2) to TRBJ2-1; 15 bases fit TRBD2. The trim removed 2 bases at V and 2 bases at J, leaving 10 bases unmatched. The germline V gene has CDR1 LGHDT and CDR2 YNNKEL (reference sequence). CDR3 length: 20 amino acids. The CDR3 reads CASSQNHGLAGGQAYNEQFF. The CDR3 region has the DNA TGTGCCAGCAGCCAAAACCACGGACTAGCGGGGGGGCAGGCCTACAATGAGCAGTTCTTC.

The chain employs TRBV19 and TRBJ2-5; tentative D call: TRBD1 (6 bases). The germline CDR1 and CDR2 sequences are LNHDA and SQIVND (reference sequence). The CDR3 is 14 amino acids. Deletions cut 5 bases from V and 5 bases from J, with 15 bases between. DNA of the CDR3: TGTGCCAGTAGTGTTGAGGGGGTTGGGGAGACCCAGTACTTC. Its translation: CASSVEGVGETQYF.

The chain joins TRBV15 to TRBJ1-1, with TRBD1 identical over 11 bases. The CDR3 loop spans 17 amino acids. J lost 4 bases, V lost 1 base, and 8 bases had no gene match. Germline CDR1 reads LNHNV; CDR2 reads YYDKDF (reference sequence). DNA of the CDR3: TGTGCCACCAGCAGAGGGACAGGGGGCCCTTCGAGCACTGAAGCTTTCTTT. Protein: CATSRGTGGPSSTEAFF.

The chain has TRBV7-6 and TRBJ2-5, with TRBD2 matching 7 bases. Germline V lookup: CDR1 SGHVS, CDR2 FNYEAQ. The CDR3 covers 16 residues. V trimming: 5 bases; J trimming: 0 bases; junction bases outside the gene matches: 9. CDR3 coding DNA: TGTGCCAGCAGCCAGCGGGGCGGCCCGGACCAAGAGACCCAGTACTTC. This encodes CASSQRGGPDQETQYF.

The chain is built from TRBV28 and TRBJ1-2, with no clear D. CDR3 length: 12 residues. V was clipped by 10 bases and J by 8 bases, with 17 bases between them. Germline assignment: CDR1 MDHEN and CDR2 SYDVKM. The CDR3 loop reads CAIMVGLYGYTF. The CDR3 nucleotides are TGTGCCATCATGGTTGGGCTCTACGGCTACACCTTC.

J is TRBJ2-5 and V is TRBV10-3; 10 bases map to TRBD2. The CDR3 contains 16 residues. The germline CDR1 and CDR2 sequences are ENHRY and SYGVKD. The V segment lost 0 bases and the J segment 9 bases; nucleotides outside the gene matches: 10. This CDR3 reads CAISESASGGGTAQYF. CDR3 bases: TGTGCCATCAGTGAGTCGGCTAGCGGGGGCGGGACGGCCCAGTACTTC.

The V and J genes are TRBV3-1 (or the pseudogene TRBV3-2) and TRBJ2-1, with D hard to call. V shed 4 bases and J shed 2 bases, with 6 bases lying between them. Germline values: CDR1 LGHDT, CDR2 YNNKEL (reference sequence). CDR3 length: 13 residues. Here the CDR3 reads CASSPRAYNEQFF. Written as DNA, the CDR3 is TGTGCCAGCAGCCCTCGGGCCTACAATGAGCAGTTCTTC.

This clone has at least ten counts. This rearrangement joins TRBV27 to TRBJ1-2; the D gene is possibly TRBD1 (5 bases). The CDR3 runs to 16 residues. The germline V and J ends were trimmed by 3 bases and 0 bases, with 14 bases remaining between them. Germline values: CDR1 MNHEY, CDR2 SMNVEV (reference sequence). CDR3 sequence: CASSFTSGSANYGYTF. The CDR3 coding sequence is TGTGCCAGCAGTTTTACCTCAGGGTCCGCTAACTATGGCTACACCTTC.

The chain recombines TRBV7-6 with TRBJ2-4; TRBD2 agrees at 8 bases. J gave up 5 bases and V 5 bases, and 11 bases lay outside the gene matches. CDR1 and CDR2 (germline): SGHVS, FNYEAQ. The CDR3 has 16 residues. In DNA, the CDR3 is TGTGCCAGCAGCCCCGGGACTAGAAGGTCCCAAAACATTCAGTACTTC. This translates into CASSPGTRRSQNIQYF.

In this sample, this clone turned up a few times. The V gene is TRBV14, the J gene TRBJ2-2; the match to TRBD1 covers 7 bases. The junction had 6 bases not matched to a gene; V was cut back by 4 bases and J by 13 bases. Germline V gene sequence: CDR1 SGHDN, CDR2 FVKESK. The CDR3 has 12 amino acids. The CDR3 region is CASSPDRVGLFF. The CDR3 DNA reads as TGTGCCAGCAGCCCCGACAGGGTCGGGCTGTTTTTT.

The rearrangement joins TRBV6-2 or TRBV6-3 to TRBJ2-3, with 9 positions matching TRBD2. CDR3 length equals 15 residues. V dropped 5 bases and J dropped 2; count of bases not matched to a gene: 5. CDR1 is MNHEY and CDR2 is SVGEGT in the germline V gene. The CDR3 protein is CASSASGAFTDTQYF. The CDR3, as DNA: TGTGCCAGCAGTGCTAGCGGGGCCTTCACAGATACGCAGTATTTT.

The chain recombines TRBV14 with TRBJ2-2, with D perhaps matching TRBD2 (6 bases). From germline, CDR1 is SGHDN and CDR2 FVKESK. The CDR3 runs 18 residues. With 3 bases removed from V and 6 bases from J, the gap between germline ends came to 23 bases. CDR3 DNA: TGTGCCAGCAGCCAGTACCGGGACTCAGCGGGTTCTCCCGGGGAGCTGTTTTTT. Its protein is CASSQYRDSAGSPGELFF.

The chain uses TRBV9 and TRBJ1-2; D possibly corresponds to TRBD1 (6 bases). Trimming pared 3 bases from V and 4 bases from J, leaving 10 bases between. CDR1 is SGDLS, CDR2 YYNGEE, per germline. The CDR3 is 13 amino acids. This CDR3 is CASSGTGFYGYTF. DNA for the CDR3: TGTGCCAGCAGCGGAACAGGGTTCTATGGCTACACCTTC.

V and J are TRBV2 and TRBJ2-5; 7 bases match TRBD1. Looked up from germline, CDR1 is SNHLY and CDR2 is FYNNEI. The CDR3 has 13 amino acids. With V trimmed by 8 bases and J by 0 bases, 3 bases remained unmatched. In DNA, the CDR3 is TGTGCCAGCGGACAGGCCGACCAAGAGACCCAGTACTTC. Translated, it gives CASGQADQETQYF.